The 16 T cell receptor beta chains listed next were all sequenced from one sample in a study of T cells in Graves' hyperthyroidism and ophthalmopathy. Researchers amplified the TCR beta CDR3 regions from RNA transcripts. A first-round RT-PCR of the TCR CDR3 used the HTBI primer set. TCRdb passed the multiplex PCR reads through MiXCR, listing each CDR3 protein once. The data show 450,000 to 700,000 distinct CDR3 sequences, with under 60% seen just once and around 8% held by the top ten. Sequenced material: peripheral blood or thyroid tissue (not recorded which). The receptor source for this set is a woman younger than 35 with Graves' hyperthyroidism.

V and J are TRBV6-5 and TRBJ1-1; a possible D gene is TRBD1 (6 bases). CDR3 length: 14 residues. Deletions cut 2 bases from V and 0 bases from J, with 7 bases between. From germline, CDR1 is MNHEY and CDR2 SVGAGI. CDR3 residues: CASSYRQVNTEAFF. CDR3 DNA: TGTGCCAGCAGTTACCGACAGGTGAACACTGAAGCTTTCTTT.

In regard to this clonotype: A single base separates this from a much larger clone, so it may be a read error. The CDR3: CASSERQGDYEQYF. The CDR3 coding sequence is TGTGCCAGCAGTGAACGACAGGGGGACTACGAGCAGTACTTC. The V gene is TRBV2, the J gene TRBJ2-7; 9 positions match TRBD1. The V gene end was trimmed by 2 bases and the J gene end by 3 bases; junction bases not matched to a gene: 2. Germline CDR1 is SNHLY and CDR2 is FYNNEI. The CDR3 is made up of 14 amino acids.

As for this clonotype: A much larger clone differs from this one at a single base, so this may be a read error. The rearrangement uses TRBV20-1 and TRBJ2-7, with 9 bases that match TRBD1. CDR1 is DFQATT and CDR2 is SNEGSKA in the germline V gene (reference sequence). The J segment lost 6 bases and the V segment lost 1 base, leaving 10 bases of the junction unmatched. The CDR3 is 15 residues long. The CDR3 is CSARVGTGFACEQYF. The CDR3 DNA follows: TGCAGTGCTAGAGTGGGGACAGGGTTTGCCTGCGAGCAGTACTTC.

This clonotype was observed many times. The CDR3 coding sequence is TGTGCCAGCAGTGAAGTTTGGGCAGGGGAAGGCTCACCCCTCCACTTT. Translating gives CASSEVWAGEGSPLHF. The rearrangement joins TRBV6-1 to TRBJ1-6, with a tentative D call TRBD1 (6 bases). Germline V lookup: CDR1 MNHNS, CDR2 SASEGT. This CDR3 region has 16 residues. The V and J ends lost 1 base and 10 bases respectively, with 17 bases between them.

This clonotype has a count of ten or more. The chain employs TRBV15 and TRBJ1-3; D unclear. CDR1 and CDR2 from the germline V gene are LNHNV and YYDKDF (reference sequence). There are 15 residues in the CDR3. With 0 bases removed from V and 3 bases from J, the gap between germline ends came to 9 bases. The CDR3 is CATSRDSAVGNTIYF. Here the CDR3 DNA reads TGTGCCACCAGCAGAGATAGTGCCGTTGGAAACACCATATATTTT. Full variable domain (rest looked up from reference TRBV15 and TRBJ1-3): DAMVIQNPRYQVTQFGKPVTLSCSQTLNHNVMYWYQQKSSQAPKLLFHYYDKDFNNEADTPDNFQSRRPNTSFCFLDIRSPGLGDTAMYLCATSRDSAVGNTIYFGEGSWLTVV.

The gene calls are TRBV7-3 and TRBJ2-7; 10 positions match TRBD2. CDR3 length equals 18 residues. Germline assignment: CDR1 SGHTA and CDR2 FQGTGA. Trimming took 2 bases from V and 0 from J; bases not matched to a gene: 10. The DNA of the CDR3 is TGTGCCAGCAGCTTATTAGGTCTAGCGGGAGTGTTCTCCTACGAGCAGTACTTC. Protein product: CASSLLGLAGVFSYEQYF.

With respect to this clonotype: Sequence at one end of the junction differs from germline and may be a read error. The rearrangement joins TRBV12-3 or TRBV12-4 to TRBJ2-7; 8 nucleotides line up with TRBD1. The CDR3 spans 16 residues. CDR3 nucleotides: TGTGTCAGCAGTTTTTTTGGCGGGACAGGAAAACGCGAGCAGTACTTC. This sequence encodes CVSSFFGGTGKREQYF.

This clonotype has at least ten counts. The CDR3 reads CASSLRQGRQYF. For the CDR3, the DNA is TGTGCCAGCAGTCTTCGACAGGGGCGGCAGTACTTC. V gene TRBV2 combines with J gene TRBJ2-7; 8 bases align to TRBD1. V dropped 5 bases and J dropped 9; count of bases not matched to a gene: 6. Looked up from germline, CDR1 is SNHLY and CDR2 is FYNNEI. There are 12 residues in the CDR3.

DNA for the CDR3: TGCAGTGCTATGACGCTAGCGGGCCACGAGCAGTACTTC. This encodes CSAMTLAGHEQYF. The rearrangement links TRBV20-1 to TRBJ2-7; 8 positions agree with TRBD2. The CDR3 extends over 13 amino acids. The junction had 7 bases not matched to a gene; V was cut back by 4 bases and J by 5 bases. CDR1 and CDR2 from the germline V gene are DFQATT and SNEGSKA (reference sequence).

The rearrangement links TRBV2 to TRBJ2-3; D perhaps matches TRBD1 (6 bases). This CDR3 has 12 residues. Looked up from germline, CDR1 is SNHLY and CDR2 is FYNNEI. V lost 5 bases to trimming and J lost 5 bases, with 8 bases between them. The DNA of the CDR3 is TGTGCCAGCAGTCGAGGGGGAGATACGCAGTATTTT. Translation gives CASSRGGDTQYF.

This chain uses TRBV29-1 with TRBJ2-5; TRBD1 matches at 9 bases. This CDR3 contains 14 residues. Germline V lookup: CDR1 SQVTM, CDR2 ANQGSEA. V lost 7 bases to trimming and J lost 4 bases; unmatched junction nucleotides: 10. The CDR3 region is CSAGDPGQGETQYF. CDR3 coding DNA: TGCAGCGCTGGGGACCCGGGACAGGGAGAGACCCAGTACTTC.

The V gene is TRBV7-8, the J gene TRBJ2-5; TRBD1 matches at 9 bases. The CDR3 is 15 residues long. The germline V gene has CDR1 SGHVS and CDR2 FQNEAQ. V dropped 4 bases and J dropped 5; count of bases not matched to a gene: 8. This CDR3 reads CASSSLGQGDETQYF. The CDR3 DNA reads as TGTGCCAGCAGCTCATTGGGACAGGGTGACGAGACCCAGTACTTC.

This sequence joins TRBV29-1 and TRBJ2-2; 9 bases are a match to TRBD1. Germline V CDR1 and CDR2: SQVTM, ANQGSEA. V lost 6 bases and J lost 0; bases outside the gene matches: 5. The CDR3 runs 15 residues. CDR3 coding DNA: TGCAGCGTCCGACAGGGGGGGACGAACACCGGGGAGCTGTTTTTT. Translation gives CSVRQGGTNTGELFF.

This clonotype was seen at least ten times. The V and J genes are TRBV7-9 and TRBJ2-5, with D hard to call. The V gene lost 0 bases and the J gene lost 0 bases, with 5 bases spanning the gap. Germline loops: CDR1 SEHNR, CDR2 FQNEAQ (reference sequence). The length of the CDR3 is 14 residues. The chain's CDR3 is CASSLAADQETQYF. The CDR3 nucleotides read TGTGCCAGCAGCTTAGCGGCAGACCAAGAGACCCAGTACTTC. Using reference TRBV7-9 and TRBJ2-5 for the parts outside the CDR3, the full variable domain is DTGVSQNPRHKITKRGQNVTFRCDPISEHNRLYWYRQTLGQGPEFLTYFQNEAQLEKSRLLSDRFSAERPKGSFSTLEIQRTEQGDSAMYLCASSLAADQETQYFGPGTRLLVL.

V is TRBV19 and J is TRBJ2-1; 8 positions agree with TRBD1. The ends lost 7 bases at V and 3 bases at J; junction bases unmatched: 8. The CDR3 loop spans 15 amino acids. CDR1 is LNHDA, CDR2 SQIVND, per germline (reference sequence). CDR3 protein: CASNTGQGYYNEQFF. The CDR3 DNA reads TGTGCCAGTAATACCGGACAGGGCTACTACAATGAGCAGTTCTTC.

Details on this clonotype: With a much larger clone just one base away, this may be a read error. This rearrangement joins TRBV6-5 to TRBJ2-2; TRBD2 matches at 8 bases. This CDR3 spans 15 amino acids. Germline V lookup: CDR1 MNHEY, CDR2 SVGAGI. The CDR3 here is CASSNLSPPRGGLFF. CDR3 coding DNA: TGTGCCAGCAGTAACCTGTCCCCTCCTCGGGGGGGGCTGTTTTTT.